The next 9 T cell receptor beta chains were all read from a single sample in a study of control samples from healthy donors and cancer patients. Sequenced by immunoSEQ multiplex PCR; TCRdb stores in-frame clones only, minus some. Here the sample spans about 220,000 clones, around 94% being singletons. Sequencing was done on a sample of blood. Every receptor here comes from a man aged 45 to 65 in good health.

This chain connects TRBV30 to TRBJ1-3; 8 bases agree with TRBD1. The CDR3 totals 13 residues. CDR1 and CDR2 (germline): GTSNPN, SVGIG (reference sequence). Trimming took 8 bases from V and 0 from J; bases not matched to a gene: 3. The CDR3 is CAQGASSGNTIYF. The CDR3 DNA follows: TGTGCCCAGGGGGCTAGCTCTGGAAACACCATATATTTT.

The sample holds one count of this clone. The chain joins TRBV28 to TRBJ1-2; D is undetermined. The CDR3 runs to 12 residues. The germline V and J ends were trimmed by 4 bases and 7 bases, with 10 bases remaining between them. Germline V gene data show CDR1 as MDHEN and CDR2 as SYDVKM. The CDR3 region is CASSWGQSGYTF. CDR3 DNA sequence: TGTGCCAGCAGTTGGGGTCAGAGTGGCTACACCTTC.

The V call is TRBV12-3 or TRBV12-4, the J call TRBJ2-7; tentatively, D is TRBD1 (6 bases). The CDR3 is made up of 13 amino acids. V lost 5 bases to trimming and J lost 2 bases, with 10 bases between them. The CDR3 nucleotides read TGTGCCAGCAGTCTGACAGGCCCCTACGAGCAGTACTTC. Protein product: CASSLTGPYEQYF.

CDR3 sequence reads: CASRSTGQSNEKLFF. DNA for the CDR3: TGTGCCAGCAGGTCTACGGGACAGAGTAATGAAAAACTGTTTTTT. The J gene is TRBJ1-4, the V gene TRBV28, with 7 bases that match TRBD1. Germline values: CDR1 MDHEN, CDR2 SYDVKM. The CDR3 spans 15 residues. With 6 bases clipped from V and 4 bases from J, the junction kept 8 bases outside the gene matches. Looking up the rest from reference TRBV28 and TRBJ1-4 gives the full variable domain: DVKVTQSSRYLVKRTGEKVFLECVQDMDHENMFWYRQDPGLGLRLIYFSYDVKMKEKGDIPEGYSVSREKKERFSLILESASTNQTSMYLCASRSTGQSNEKLFFGSGTQLSVL.

The chain joins TRBV7-2 to TRBJ2-1; D is perhaps TRBD2 (6 bases). The CDR3 totals 14 residues. Germline CDR1 is SGHTA and CDR2 is FQGNSA. V was shortened by 5 bases and J by 7 bases, with 15 bases between the two germline ends. CDR3 region: CASSLRRARNEQFF. CDR3 nucleotide sequence: TGTGCCAGCAGCCTTCGGAGGGCCCGAAATGAGCAGTTCTTC.

The V gene is TRBV27, the J gene TRBJ2-7; D could derive from TRBD1 or TRBD2 (5 bases each). Trimming took off 2 bases at V and 2 bases at J, with 10 bases between the two ends. Germline V gene sequence: CDR1 MNHEY, CDR2 SMNVEV (reference sequence). The CDR3 consists of 14 residues. The CDR3 loop reads CASSLQGATYEQYF. The CDR3 DNA reads TGTGCCAGCAGTTTACAGGGAGCAACCTACGAGCAGTACTTC.

The V gene is TRBV3-1 (or the pseudogene TRBV3-2), the J gene TRBJ1-5; TRBD1 is a possible D gene (5 bases). Germline V gene data show CDR1 as LGHDT and CDR2 as YNNKEL (reference sequence). The V gene lost 4 bases and the J gene lost 6 bases, with 13 bases spanning the gap. The CDR3 has 14 amino acids. CDR3 loop: CASSPRGGGQPQHF. CDR3 nucleotide sequence: TGTGCCAGCAGCCCCCGGGGCGGGGGTCAGCCCCAGCATTTT.

This clone appeared a single time. The chain uses TRBV7-8 and TRBJ1-5; D is possibly TRBD1 (6 bases). Trimming cost V 6 bases and J 3 bases, with 15 bases left between them. The CDR3 runs 15 residues. Germline assignment: CDR1 SGHVS and CDR2 FQNEAQ. The CDR3 sequence is CASRLRDTLNQPQHF. For the CDR3, the DNA is TGTGCCAGCAGGCTACGGGACACACTCAATCAGCCCCAGCATTTT.

The chain joins TRBV6-5 to TRBJ2-5, with TRBD1 identical over 7 bases. The CDR3 runs to 12 residues. The ends lost 8 bases at V and 4 bases at J; junction bases unmatched: 4. Germline V gene lookup returns CDR1 MNHEY and CDR2 SVGAGI. The CDR3 sequence: CASRDSGETQYF. The CDR3 DNA reads as TGTGCCAGCCGGGACAGTGGAGAGACCCAGTACTTC.